This T cell receptor beta chain is from a study of T cell responses to AZD1222 COVID-19 vaccine (TCRdb year 2021). Regarding the research as a whole: TCR sequencing covered approximately 230 trial participants: 200 to 210 given two doses of AZD1222 and about 26 given two doses of MenACWY control vaccine. Trial participants were enrolled by age into 18-55, 56-69 and 70-plus year subgroups, with approximately 150, 28 and 58 TCR-sequenced participants respectively. The study at large found these results: Epitopes outside the regions mutated in the B.1.351 and B.1.1.7 variants were reportedly recognized by nearly half of the unique spike-specific TCRs. Participants were mostly white British, with more females than males. The authors suggested clonal diversity may have been underestimated. Vaccine-associated CD4 TCRs spanned the whole spike protein, with dominant responses in regions 160-218 and 743-854. In the small 56-69-year group, the increase in depth fell short of significance, most likely because of low power. Because no samples from the day 14 peak response were available, repertoires could be characterized only after the peak T cell response. Conclusions about previously exposed vaccinees were limited because only six AZD1222 recipients were SARS-CoV-2 seropositive at baseline. After two AZD1222 doses, spike-specific TCR breadth and depth were significantly higher than at day 0 and than in MenACWY recipients.

V and J are trimmed by 3 bases and 2 bases, and the gene matches miss 5 bases of the junction. Inclusive of the bounding cysteine and phenylalanine, the CDR3 is 17 residues long. The read is trimmed to its CDR3 DNA, 51 bases read in frame from base 1. Per the germline V gene (reference sequence), LNHDA is the CDR1 and SQIVND is the CDR2. Explained via the paper, the time point label denotes: about 28 days (+/-7) after the second vaccine dose. Because spike-specific TCR depth and breadth did not differ between the two schedules, AZD1222 recipients who got a second dose at roughly 4 weeks were pooled with those who got a second dose at roughly 12 weeks. Vaccinee samples came from UK trials COV001 and COV002, including a single-blind randomized controlled phase 2/3 trial of AZD1222 (ChAdOx1 nCoV-19) in healthy adults. Trial participant PBMC samples were collected at day 0 and day 28 after the second dose for TCRbeta chain sequencing.

The CDR3 regions of human TCRbeta chains were subjected to immunosequencing. As for how the authors treated the data: TCRs in the repertoires were matched against a reference library of SARS-CoV-2-specific TCRs that had been generated with the MIRA antigen-specificity platform. Breadth meant the fraction of unique TCRs that were SARS-CoV-2-associated, whereas depth meant the fraction of total T cells that were SARS-CoV-2-associated. Using the MIRA data, each spike-specific TCR was mapped to the spike region that the TCR reacts to and placed in a CD4 or CD8 class. Log10-transformed breadth and depth values were compared by one-way ANOVA with Sidak's multiple comparisons tests. What TCRdb holds here is the immuneACCESS table cut down to in-frame rearrangements. Part of the clones is not present; checked against another copy, under half of the missing clones reflect an unresolved V gene, and the others are unexplained. The DNA gave D and trimming, while V, J and clone size come from that table. The sample yields about 150,000 clones; about 89% were counted once. The ten largest clones take up roughly 1.3% of the sample.

Notes on this clone: Its antigen target is currently unknown. The record has no base qualities; no much larger clone is one base away.

The rearrangement joined TRBV19 to TRBJ2-3, with TRBD2 identical over 13 junction bases. The input for sequencing was peripheral blood, taken 28 days after the second AZD1222 dose. The TCR sequence derives from an adult who received the AZD1222 COVID-19 vaccine. The DNA sequence reads TGTGCCAGTAGTATTCCGGGACTAGCGGGGCTCACAGATACGCAGTATTTT. This translates into CASSIPGLAGLTDTQYF.